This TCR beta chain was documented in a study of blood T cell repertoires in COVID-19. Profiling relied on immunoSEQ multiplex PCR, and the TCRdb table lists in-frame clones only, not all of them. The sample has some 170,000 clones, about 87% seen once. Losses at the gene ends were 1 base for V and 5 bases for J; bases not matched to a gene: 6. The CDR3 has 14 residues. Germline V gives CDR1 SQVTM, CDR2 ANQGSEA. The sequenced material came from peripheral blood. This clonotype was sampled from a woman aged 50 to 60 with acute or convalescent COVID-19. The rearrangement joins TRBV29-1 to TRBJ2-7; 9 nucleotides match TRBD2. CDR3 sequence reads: CSVEGAGGPNEQYF. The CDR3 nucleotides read TGCAGCGTTGAAGGGGCGGGAGGGCCCAACGAGCAGTACTTC.